This is a list of T cell receptor beta chains from one sample in a study of blood T cells in healthy people across ages. TCRdb re-analysed the 5' RACE reads in MiXCR, keeping a single row per CDR3 protein. The table has 1.5 million to 2 million distinct CDR3 sequences, approximately 40% seen once. Sequenced sample: blood. The receptor source for this set is a human donor in good health. The CDR3 runs from the conserved cysteine through the conserved F or W. Each record gives: J gene, clone size, CDR3 length, V gene, D gene, CDR3 protein, CDR3 DNA. D genes are given only for firm matches. Rows may omit the clone size; those that give it use once, few, many or a size class.

J: TRBJ1-6
size: -
length: 14
V: TRBV7-9
D: -
CDR3: CASSLGTEDSPLHF
DNA: TGTGCCAGCAGCTTAGGGACAGAAGATTCACCCCTCCACTTT

J: TRBJ2-5
size: -
length: 14
V: TRBV2
D: TRBD1
CDR3: CASSDPETGETQYF
DNA: TGTGCCAGCAGCGACCCCGAGACAGGGGAGACCCAGTACTTC

J: TRBJ2-7
size: -
length: 17
V: TRBV20-1
D: -
CDR3: CSARDGRGLGLRDEQYF
DNA: TGCAGTGCTAGAGATGGGAGGGGGCTTGGCCTTCGAGACGAGCAGTACTTC

J: TRBJ1-2
size: -
length: 14
V: TRBV12-3/TRBV12-4
D: TRBD1
CDR3: CASSSQGAHGGYTF
DNA: TGTGCCAGCAGCTCACAGGGGGCGCATGGTGGCTACACCTTC

J: TRBJ1-3
size: -
length: 14
V: TRBV5-1
D: -
CDR3: CASSLGAGGNTIYF
DNA: TGCGCCAGCAGCCTGGGGGCGGGTGGAAACACCATATATTTT

J: TRBJ2-7
size: few
length: 15
V: TRBV9
D: -
CDR3: CASSVGREQPAEQYF
DNA: TGTGCCAGCAGCGTAGGAAGGGAGCAACCTGCTGAGCAGTACTTC

J: TRBJ1-3
size: many
length: 17
V: TRBV7-2
D: TRBD1
CDR3: CASSWRTGGGSGNTIYF
DNA: TGTGCCAGCAGCTGGAGGACAGGGGGCGGCTCTGGAAACACCATATATTTT

J: TRBJ2-7
size: few
length: 16
V: TRBV20-1
D: -
CDR3: CSARDQGRAGPYEQYF
DNA: TGCAGTGCTAGAGATCAAGGAAGGGCAGGACCCTACGAGCAGTACTTC

J: TRBJ2-4
size: -
length: 17
V: TRBV4-1
D: TRBD2
CDR3: CASSQLYQGFGRNIQYF
DNA: TGCGCCAGCAGCCAACTCTATCAGGGCTTCGGGAGGAACATTCAGTACTTC

J: TRBJ2-5
size: once
length: 15
V: TRBV20-1
D: TRBD2
CDR3: CSASPPSGGSKTQYF
DNA: TGCAGTGCTAGCCCCCCTAGCGGGGGTTCGAAGACCCAGTACTTC

J: TRBJ2-5
size: -
length: 15
V: TRBV4-1
D: TRBD1
CDR3: CASSQTGTVQEPQYF
DNA: TGCGCCAGCAGCCAAACAGGGACAGTCCAAGAGCCCCAGTACTTC

J: TRBJ2-7
size: -
length: 15
V: TRBV4-3
D: TRBD2
CDR3: CASSQDKGLAYEQYF
DNA: TGCGCCAGCAGCCAAGATAAGGGACTAGCGTATGAGCAGTACTTC

J: TRBJ2-1
size: few
length: 14
V: TRBV27
D: -
CDR3: CASRDTSSYNEQFF
DNA: TGTGCCAGCAGGGACACCAGCTCCTACAATGAGCAGTTCTTC

J: TRBJ2-7
size: -
length: 15
V: TRBV4-3
D: -
CDR3: CASSQVAQPGYEQYF
DNA: TGCGCCAGCAGCCAAGTAGCACAGCCAGGCTACGAGCAGTACTTC

J: TRBJ1-2
size: few
length: 10
V: TRBV29-1
D: -
CDR3: CSVKELGYTF
DNA: TGCAGCGTGAAGGAGTTGGGCTACACCTTC

J: TRBJ1-5
size: -
length: 15
V: TRBV6-6
D: -
CDR3: CASSYGGASNQPQHF
DNA: TGTGCCAGCAGTTACGGGGGGGCTAGCAATCAGCCCCAGCATTTT

J: TRBJ1-1
size: few
length: 14
V: TRBV5-5
D: -
CDR3: CASSLILRDTEAFF
DNA: TGTGCCAGCAGCTTGATCCTGAGGGACACTGAAGCTTTCTTT

J: TRBJ2-2
size: -
length: 18
V: TRBV6-2/TRBV6-3
D: TRBD2
CDR3: CASSRLPTTSGEHRELFF
DNA: TGTGCCAGCAGCCGCCTTCCCACGACTAGCGGGGAACACCGGGAGCTGTTTTTT

J: TRBJ1-6
size: -
length: 14
V: TRBV9
D: -
CDR3: CASSVGDGHSPLHF
DNA: TGTGCCAGCAGCGTAGGCGACGGACATTCACCCCTCCACTTT

J: TRBJ1-5
size: -
length: 17
V: TRBV4-1
D: -
CDR3: CASSQETAGAGFGPQHF
DNA: TGCGCCAGCAGCCAAGAGACCGCCGGAGCGGGCTTTGGGCCCCAGCATTTT

J: TRBJ1-2
size: few
length: 14
V: TRBV20-1
D: -
CDR3: CSAVPLADNYGYTF
DNA: TGCAGTGCTGTCCCCCTCGCGGATAACTATGGCTACACCTTC

J: TRBJ2-5
size: -
length: 14
V: TRBV20-1
D: -
CDR3: CSATRGVSYNEQYF
DNA: TGCAGTGCTACCAGGGGAGTAAGCTACAATGAGCAGTACTTC

J: TRBJ2-7
size: many
length: 14
V: TRBV9
D: TRBD1
CDR3: CASSVGDRGYEQYF
DNA: TGTGCCAGCAGCGTAGGAGACAGGGGATACGAGCAGTACTTC

J: TRBJ2-3
size: few
length: 13
V: TRBV20-1
D: -
CDR3: CSAYFAVGDTQYF
DNA: TGCAGTGCTTATTTCGCCGTGGGAGATACGCAGTATTTT

J: TRBJ1-5
size: -
length: 14
V: TRBV5-6
D: TRBD1
CDR3: CASSLGDRAQPQHF
DNA: TGTGCCAGCAGCCTAGGGGACAGGGCTCAGCCCCAGCATTTT

J: TRBJ1-1
size: few
length: 15
V: TRBV6-5
D: TRBD1
CDR3: CASRSQGAQNTEAFF
DNA: TGTGCCAGCAGATCGCAGGGGGCTCAGAACACTGAAGCTTTCTTT

J: TRBJ2-1
size: -
length: 16
V: TRBV4-3
D: -
CDR3: CASSQRVVPPENEQFF
DNA: TGCGCCAGCAGCCAAAGAGTGGTCCCTCCGGAGAATGAGCAGTTCTTC

J: TRBJ2-7
size: -
length: 14
V: TRBV5-1
D: -
CDR3: CASSFRDGGLEQYF
DNA: TGCGCCAGCAGCTTCCGGGACGGGGGCTTGGAGCAGTACTTC

J: TRBJ1-5
size: -
length: 18
V: TRBV2
D: -
CDR3: CASSFPPWYGDSNQPQHF
DNA: TGTGCCAGCAGTTTTCCTCCCTGGTACGGAGATAGCAATCAGCCCCAGCATTTT